These 22 T cell receptor beta chains were all obtained from the same sample, sequenced in a study of tumor-infiltrating lymphocytes in primary liver carcinoma. Total RNA amounting to 500 ng was the source from which TCR beta cDNA was made with a constant-region primer. The TCR beta library was amplified through three nested multiplex PCR rounds in a modified ARM-PCR procedure. For around 9 cycles apiece, the opening two PCR rounds ran with TRBV1-TRBV30 forward primers and a C-beta reverse primer. MiXCR, applied by TCRdb to the multiplex PCR reads, yields one record per CDR3 protein. The sample includes 25,000 to 30,000 distinct CDR3 sequences, over 65% seen only once; the top ten take 46%. Scientists recovered RNA and DNA together from roughly 21-30 mg of unsorted bulk tissue. Sequencing was carried out using liver tumor tissue from sampling region 3. Stated subset: tumor region T3, left-lateral pole. These receptor sequences come from a man aged 40-50 years with primary liver carcinoma and hepatitis B virus infection.

About this clonotype: Relative to the germline gene, one junction end is altered; a read error may explain this. The V and J genes are TRBV7-8 and TRBJ1-5; D is ambiguous. The CDR3 is 15 residues long. CDR1 is SGHVS, CDR2 FQNEAQ, per germline. CDR3 in amino acids: CASSPERVVNQPQHF. The CDR3 bases are TGTGCCAGCAGCCCCGAGAGGGTAGTTAATCAGCCCCAACATTTT.

For this clonotype: A read error may account for a junction end that differs from germline. J is TRBJ2-2 and V is TRBV5-1; 8 bases align to TRBD1. The CDR3 spans 16 residues. Germline values: CDR1 SGHRS, CDR2 YFSETQ. Here the CDR3 reads CASSLAWTGNTGELFF. The CDR3 DNA follows: TGCGCCAGCAGCCTAGCCTGGACAGGGAACACCGGGGAGCTGTTTTTC.

V and J are TRBV10-3 and TRBJ2-7; 16 bases agree with TRBD2. J was trimmed by 8 bases and V by 10 bases; bases with no gene match: 23. CDR1 and CDR2 from the germline V gene are ENHRY and SYGVKD. The CDR3 spans 19 residues. CDR3 amino acids: CATTKRSGLAGGFSYKQYF. CDR3 nucleotide sequence: TGTGCCACCACCAAACGATCGGGACTAGCGGGAGGGTTCTCCTATAAGCAGTACTTC.

The rearrangement links TRBV12-3 or TRBV12-4 to TRBJ2-7; D is undetermined. V lost 3 bases and J 7 bases, leaving 22 bases between the germline ends. The CDR3 consists of 16 residues. The chain's CDR3 is CASSLIGSGSCYEQYF. CDR3 sequence (DNA): TGTGCCAGCAGTTTGATAGGCTCCGGTAGCTGCTATGAGCAGTACTTC.

As for this clonotype: The CDR3 does not end in the conserved phenylalanine or tryptophan, so this is likely a read error. The chain links TRBV6-6 to TRBJ2-2; perhaps TRBD2 as D (5 bases). Between the trimmed V and J ends, which lost 8 bases and 9 bases, there was a span of 19 bases. The CDR3 is 14 residues long. Germline V gives CDR1 MNHNY, CDR2 SVGAGI (reference sequence). The CDR3 DNA sequence: TGTGCCAGCCGTCCGGACTCCTCCTCCCGGGAGCTGTTTTAT. Translated, it gives CASRPDSSSRELFY.

On this clonotype itself: The junction departs from the called germline gene at one end, perhaps through a read error. CDR3 in DNA: TGTGCCAGCGGCTTGGGGGACCGGTCCAGCTTAAGCACTGAAGCTTTCTTT. It is translated as CASGLGDRSSLSTEAFF. J is TRBJ1-1 and V is TRBV5-5, with a possible D match to TRBD1 (5 bases). The V gene's germline CDR1 is SGHKS and CDR2 YYEKEE (reference sequence). This CDR3 comprises 17 residues.

Worth noting for this clonotype: Compared with germline, one end of the junction differs, possibly owing to a read error. The chain employs TRBV4-3 and TRBJ2-2, with D uncertain. The CDR3 loop spans 16 amino acids. Looked up from germline, CDR1 is LGHNA and CDR2 is YSLEER. Here the CDR3 reads CTSNQNPEGNPRELFF. The CDR3 DNA is TGCACCAGCAACCAAAACCCAGAAGGAAACCCCAGGGAGCTGTTTTTT.

As to this clonotype: A read error may produce the germline difference seen at one junction end. The V gene is TRBV13, the J gene TRBJ2-2, with 12 bases fitting TRBD2. The CDR3 totals 17 residues. Per germline, CDR1 PRHDT and CDR2 FYEKMQ (reference sequence). The CDR3 bases are TGTGCCAGGAGCCCGAGGGGACTAGCGGGTGGCACCGGGGAACTGTTTTTT. This codes for CARSPRGLAGGTGELFF.

Only one count was recorded for this clonotype. The rearrangement joins TRBV7-9 to TRBJ2-1; D possibly corresponds to TRBD1 (6 bases). The CDR3 loop spans 17 amino acids. V was trimmed by 8 bases and J by 8 bases, leaving 28 bases between them. Germline V gene sequence: CDR1 SEHNR, CDR2 FQNEAQ (reference sequence). CDR3 sequence reads: CASGLPYQGPKTDEQFF. The CDR3, as DNA: TGTGCCAGCGGCCTACCATATCAGGGGCCTAAAACAGATGAGCAGTTCTTC.

Regarding this clonotype: Given the absence of the conserved phenylalanine or tryptophan at the CDR3 end, a read error is likely. J is TRBJ2-1 and V is TRBV11-2, with D unclear. This CDR3 spans 16 amino acids. Per germline, CDR1 SGHAT and CDR2 FQNNGV. CDR3 in amino acids: CGSSLEPESSYNEQFL. CDR3 nucleotide sequence: TGTGGCAGCAGCTTAGAACCAGAGAGCTCCTACAATGAGCAGTTCTTA.

Points on this clonotype: One end of the junction fails to match germline, which may point to a read error. V gene TRBV30 combines with J gene TRBJ2-1, with no clear D. CDR3 size: 14 residues. CDR1 and CDR2 from the germline V gene are GTSNPN and SVGIG (reference sequence). The CDR3 DNA sequence: TGTGACTGGACCTACCGGACCATCAATGAAGAGCAGTTCTTC. As protein: CDWTYRTINEEQFF.

On this clonotype itself: The junction shows a germline mismatch at one end, possibly a read error. The chain joins TRBV11-2 to TRBJ2-5; TRBD2 agrees at 10 bases. CDR3 length: 14 amino acids. From germline, CDR1 is SGHAT and CDR2 FQNNGV. CDR3 nucleotides: TGTGCCAGCAACTTATCGCTAGCGGGAGAGACCCAGTACTTT. It translates to CASNLSLAGETQYF.

A word on this clonotype: Likely a read error: the CDR3 ends without its conserved phenylalanine or tryptophan. V is TRBV11-1 and J is TRBJ2-3, with D possibly matching TRBD2 (6 bases). Trimming took 1 base from V and 4 from J, leaving 12 bases between them. The CDR3 loop spans 15 amino acids. The germline V gene encodes CDR1 SGHAT and CDR2 FQDESV (reference sequence). CDR3 in amino acids: CASSLVTGASDTQYS. In nucleotides, the CDR3 is TGTGCCAGCAGCTTAGTAACGGGAGCATCAGATACGCAGTATTCT.

As concerns this clonotype: Its ends do not fully match the called genes, so a read error is possible. This rearrangement joins TRBV4-1 to TRBJ2-3, with 7 bases matching TRBD2. The length of the CDR3 is 19 residues. Germline V CDR1 and CDR2: MGHRA, YSYEKL. This CDR3 is CASSQSDQGLAGLRDMQYF. Here the CDR3 DNA reads TGCGCCAGCAGCCAATCGGACCAAGGTTTAGCGGGCCTCAGGGATATGCAGTATTTT.

Remarks on this clonotype: A read error is likely, as this CDR3 ends without the conserved phenylalanine or tryptophan. The rearrangement joins TRBV2 to TRBJ2-7; possibly TRBD2 for D (6 bases). Germline V gives CDR1 SNHLY, CDR2 FYNNEI. The V and J ends lost 8 bases and 7 bases respectively, with 18 bases between them. The CDR3 covers 13 residues. The CDR3 spells CASGYGSWYEQYS. CDR3 DNA: TGTGCCAGCGGCTACGGGAGCTGGTATGAGCAGTACTCC.

Ten or more counts support this clonotype. This chain uses TRBV4-1 with TRBJ1-1; a possible D gene is TRBD1 (6 bases). Germline loops: CDR1 MGHRA, CDR2 YSYEKL. V was shortened by 9 bases and J by 8 bases, with 25 bases between the two germline ends. The CDR3 extends over 15 amino acids. The CDR3 spells CASSTLQPAGGEAFF. Here the CDR3 DNA reads TGCGCCAGTAGCACCCTACAACCCGCGGGGGGCGAAGCTTTCTTT.

Comment on this clonotype: The junction differs from germline at one of its ends, possibly a read error. The V call is TRBV4-1, the J call TRBJ2-1; D is ambiguous. CDR1 and CDR2 (germline): MGHRA, YSYEKL. This CDR3 contains 15 residues. The CDR3 reads CAGSQSSRWNDEQFF. CDR3 nucleotides: TGCGCCGGCAGCCAAAGTAGCAGATGGAACGATGAGCAGTTCTTC.

A word on this clonotype: A read error may produce the germline difference seen at one junction end. The chain carries TRBV11-1 and TRBJ1-1, with D unresolved. Germline lookup yields CDR1 SGHAT and CDR2 FQDESV (reference sequence). CDR3 length: 15 amino acids. CDR3 bases: TGTGCCAGCAGCGCCGGGCTCAGTATGATCATTGAAGCGTTCTTT. Encoded protein: CASSAGLSMIIEAFF.

Remarks on this clonotype: The missing conserved phenylalanine or tryptophan at the end of this CDR3 makes a read error likely. J is TRBJ1-3 and V is TRBV4-1; 10 bases align to TRBD1. The CDR3 sequence is 15 residues long. J was trimmed by 10 bases and V by 0 bases; bases with no gene match: 6. Per the germline V gene, CDR1 is MGHRA and CDR2 is YSYEKL. DNA for the CDR3: TGCGCCAGCAGCCAAGAGGGGACAGGGGTAAAGACCATATATTTG. The encoded protein is CASSQEGTGVKTIYL.

For this clonotype: One junction end disagrees with the germline gene, perhaps due to a read error. The V gene is TRBV4-1, the J gene TRBJ2-3; D is unclear. Germline V gives CDR1 MGHRA, CDR2 YSYEKL. The CDR3 extends over 19 amino acids. The DNA of the CDR3 is TGCGCGAGCAGCCAATCCAACCAAGGTTTAACGGACCTCCGGGATACGCAGTATTTT. This encodes CASSQSNQGLTDLRDTQYF.

A remark on this clonotype: Since the CDR3 does not end with the conserved phenylalanine or tryptophan, this likely comes from a read error. The chain is built from TRBV28 and TRBJ2-7; weak D call: TRBD2 (6 bases). This CDR3 has 15 residues. The germline V gene encodes CDR1 MDHEN and CDR2 SYDVKM. The CDR3 loop reads CAGRISGLPSHEQYL. In DNA form, the CDR3 reads TGTGCCGGCAGGATCTCGGGACTGCCCTCCCACGAGCAGTACCTC.

The sample holds many counts of this clonotype. This sequence joins TRBV7-9 and TRBJ2-1, with D unresolved. V lost 1 base, J lost 10 bases, and 8 bases lay in between. The CDR3 has 12 residues. Germline loops: CDR1 SEHNR, CDR2 FQNEAQ (reference sequence). Written as DNA, the CDR3 is TGTGCCAGCAGCTTAGTTAACCAAGAGCAGTTCTTC. Translation gives CASSLVNQEQFF. Full variable domain (rest looked up from reference TRBV7-9 and TRBJ2-1): DTGVSQNPRHKITKRGQNVTFRCDPISEHNRLYWYRQTLGQGPEFLTYFQNEAQLEKSRLLSDRFSAERPKGSFSTLEIQRTEQGDSAMYLCASSLVNQEQFFGPGTRLTVL.